Presented here are 25 T cell receptor beta chains from one specimen sequenced in a study of regulatory T cells in long-lasting Graves disease. Noted time point: newly diagnosed GD, antithyroid drugs for less than 3 months. TCR sequences were obtained from RNA taken from PBMCs. The authors built TCR beta libraries using iRepertoire HTBI primers and Arm-PCR of CDR3 regions. TCRdb recomputed calls from the multiplex PCR reads with MiXCR, one row per CDR3 protein. The data hold approximately 250,000 distinct CDR3 sequences, with around 16% observed a single time. Specimen: peripheral blood mononuclear cells (PBMCs), collected at new diagnosis, from a patient treated with antithyroid drugs. The receptor set was obtained from a female donor with Graves disease.

This clonotype was counted ten times or more. The chain combines TRBV7-9 with TRBJ2-7; either TRBD1 or TRBD2 may supply D (6 bases each). Germline V gives CDR1 SEHNR, CDR2 FQNEAQ (reference sequence). The V and J ends lost 4 bases and 4 bases respectively, with 8 bases between them. This CDR3 has 12 amino acids. In DNA form, the CDR3 reads TGTGCCAGCAGCTGGGGGGCGTACGAGCAGTACTTC. This sequence encodes CASSWGAYEQYF. The variable domain in full, with the rest retrieved from reference TRBV7-9 and TRBJ2-7, is DTGVSQNPRHKITKRGQNVTFRCDPISEHNRLYWYRQTLGQGPEFLTYFQNEAQLEKSRLLSDRFSAERPKGSFSTLEIQRTEQGDSAMYLCASSWGAYEQYFGPGTRLTVT.

This chain joins TRBV12-3 or TRBV12-4 and TRBJ2-5; D uncertain. The CDR3 is made up of 13 amino acids. Trimming left V 5 bases short and J 5 bases short, with 12 bases between. This chain's CDR3 is CASSRELGETQYF. In DNA form, the CDR3 reads TGTGCCAGCAGTAGGGAATTAGGGGAGACCCAGTACTTC.

The V and J genes are TRBV2 and TRBJ1-2; 9 bases agree with TRBD1. The germline V gene has CDR1 SNHLY and CDR2 FYNNEI. The CDR3 loop spans 12 amino acids. The trim removed 4 bases at V and 7 bases at J, leaving 1 base unmatched. The CDR3 nucleotides are TGTGCCAGCAGTGGGGACAGGGTTGGCTACACCTTC. It is translated as CASSGDRVGYTF.

Many counts were recorded for this clonotype. This sequence joins TRBV7-3 and TRBJ2-5; D gene ambiguous. The CDR3 runs to 13 residues. Germline CDR1 SGHTA, CDR2 FQGTGA. The V end was cut by 3 bases, the J end by 4 bases, with 9 bases between. DNA of the CDR3: TGTGCCAGCAGCTTGGGTCTGGGAGAGACCCAGTACTTC. Residues: CASSLGLGETQYF. The full variable domain, completed using reference TRBV7-3 and TRBJ2-5, is GAGVSQTPSNKVTEKGKYVELRCDPISGHTALYWYRQSLGQGPEFLIYFQGTGAADDSGLPNDRFFAVRPEGSVSTLKIQRTERGDSAVYLCASSLGLGETQYFGPGTRLLVL.

The chain employs TRBV28 and TRBJ2-7; 13 bases match TRBD2. The CDR3 sequence is 15 residues long. J was trimmed by 7 bases and V by 5 bases; bases with no gene match: 8. Germline V gene data show CDR1 as MDHEN and CDR2 as SYDVKM. This CDR3 is CASSQLLAGGVEQYF. DNA for the CDR3: TGTGCCAGCAGTCAACTACTAGCGGGGGGGGTGGAGCAGTACTTC.

This clonotype has a count of ten or more. The chain links TRBV30 to TRBJ1-5; 7 nucleotides agree with TRBD1. The germline V gene has CDR1 GTSNPN and CDR2 SVGIG (reference sequence). V shed 5 bases, J shed 5 bases, and the junction held 6 bases outside the gene matches. The CDR3 runs to 13 residues. This CDR3 is CAWADRIDQPQHF. DNA of the CDR3: TGTGCCTGGGCGGACAGGATCGATCAGCCCCAGCATTTT.

This clonotype was detected ten times or more. The chain links TRBV7-3 to TRBJ2-3; D perhaps matches TRBD2 (6 bases). This CDR3 contains 16 residues. Germline values: CDR1 SGHTA, CDR2 FQGTGA. Trimming took 0 bases from V and 3 from J, leaving 13 bases between them. Written as DNA, the CDR3 is TGTGCCAGCAGCTTAACGGGGGGTTCGGGGACAGATACGCAGTATTTT. Its translation: CASSLTGGSGTDTQYF.

This clonotype was counted ten times or more. V gene TRBV14 combines with J gene TRBJ2-1; 7 bases align to TRBD2. Germline CDR1 SGHDN, CDR2 FVKESK. The CDR3 contains 14 residues. V lost 5 bases and J lost 9; bases outside the gene matches: 10. This chain's CDR3 is CASSKGPSGGEQFF. The CDR3, as DNA: TGTGCCAGCAGCAAAGGCCCTAGCGGTGGTGAGCAGTTCTTC.

Ten or more counts support this clonotype. The rearrangement joins TRBV27 to TRBJ2-7; 9 bases line up with TRBD2. The CDR3 covers 15 residues. The germline V gene encodes CDR1 MNHEY and CDR2 SMNVEV (reference sequence). Losses at the gene ends were 3 bases for V and 0 bases for J; bases not matched to a gene: 3. The CDR3 is CASSLRGRASYEQYF. As DNA, the CDR3 is TGTGCCAGCAGTTTGCGCGGGAGGGCCTCCTACGAGCAGTACTTC.

The table lists this clonotype with many counts. The rearrangement uses TRBV7-3 and TRBJ2-1; perhaps TRBD2 as D (8 bases). The germline gives CDR1 SGHTA, CDR2 FQGTGA. V gave up 4 bases and J gave up 15 bases, with 19 bases separating them. This CDR3 is built from 13 residues. The CDR3 nucleotides are TGTGCCAGCAGCTCCTCACAGGGGACTAGATGGTTCTTC. Translated, it gives CASSSSQGTRWFF.

The V and J genes are TRBV28 and TRBJ2-7, with D perhaps matching TRBD1 (6 bases). This CDR3 comprises 12 residues. Trimming removed 6 bases from V and 5 bases from J, with 11 bases in between. CDR1 is MDHEN, CDR2 SYDVKM, per germline. CDR3 coding DNA: TGTGCCAGCAGAAGTTCAGGGGACGAGCAGTACTTC. It translates to CASRSSGDEQYF.

This clonotype was detected ten times or more. In nucleotides, the CDR3 is TGTGCCAGCTCGTCCGGGACAGTCCAAGGGGCCTACGAGCAGTACTTC. Translated, it gives CASSSGTVQGAYEQYF. The V gene is TRBV18, the J gene TRBJ2-7; 7 nucleotides match TRBD1. V lost 6 bases and J lost 2; bases outside the gene matches: 13. Germline CDR1 is KGHSH and CDR2 is LQKENI. The CDR3 sequence is 16 residues long.

A word on this clonotype: This may arise from a read error, as a much more abundant clone is one base away. The rearrangement uses TRBV7-9 and TRBJ2-7, with unresolved D. CDR1 and CDR2 (germline): SEHNR, FQNEAQ (reference sequence). This CDR3 spans 12 amino acids. The V gene lost 1 base and the J gene lost 3 bases, with 4 bases spanning the gap. The chain's CDR3 is CASSLDIYEQYF. In DNA, the CDR3 is TGTGCCAGCAGCTTAGACATCTACGAGCAGTACTTC.

This clonotype was recorded at least ten times. The chain combines TRBV24-1 with TRBJ2-1, with 7 bases aligning to TRBD2. The CDR3 totals 15 residues. After removal of 4 bases from V and 3 bases from J, the junction contained 5 bases not matched to a gene. CDR1 and CDR2 from the germline V gene are KGHDR and SFDVKD. The DNA for the CDR3 is TGTGCCACCAGTGAGGCTAGCGGAATCTACAATGAGCAGTTCTTC. It yields the protein CATSEASGIYNEQFF.

This clonotype was counted at least ten times. The V call is TRBV7-6, the J call TRBJ2-3; 7 nucleotides align to TRBD2. Unmatched junction bases numbered 4, after V lost 1 base and J lost 6 bases. CDR1 is SGHVS, CDR2 FNYEAQ, per germline. The CDR3 extends over 14 amino acids. The CDR3 DNA reads TGTGCCAGCAGCTTAGGGGACTACATGGATACGCAGTATTTT. Protein sequence: CASSLGDYMDTQYF.

This clonotype came up a few times. This chain joins TRBV7-2 and TRBJ2-7; D possibly corresponds to TRBD2 (5 bases). The germline V gene has CDR1 SGHTA and CDR2 FQGNSA. CDR3 length: 13 amino acids. Trimming left V 5 bases short and J 5 bases short, with 13 bases between. CDR3 nucleotide sequence: TGTGCCAGCAGCCCCGGAGGAAGGAACGAGCAGTACTTC. It is translated as CASSPGGRNEQYF.

This clonotype was observed many times. The chain is built from TRBV19 and TRBJ1-2; 7 positions match TRBD1. CDR3 length: 13 residues. V shed 3 bases and J 2 bases; nucleotides not matched to a gene: 0. The germline V gene has CDR1 LNHDA and CDR2 SQIVND (reference sequence). The CDR3 DNA reads as TGTGCCAGTAGTATGGGACAGAACTATGGCTACACCTTC. It yields the protein CASSMGQNYGYTF.

This clonotype was counted ten times or more. The chain couples TRBV6-1 to TRBJ2-1; 8 positions match TRBD1. CDR1 and CDR2 (germline): MNHNS, SASEGT. CDR3 size: 14 residues. Losses at the gene ends were 6 bases for V and 12 bases for J; bases not matched to a gene: 13. The CDR3, as DNA: TGTGCCAGCAGAGGCGGCGGACAGGGTTTACGGCAGTTCTTC. Its protein product is CASRGGGQGLRQFF.

This clonotype was seen repeatedly, ten times or more. The V and J genes are TRBV28 and TRBJ2-2; a weak D match, TRBD1 (6 bases). V lost 8 bases and J lost 4, with 17 bases in between. This CDR3 has 15 amino acids. Germline CDR1 is MDHEN and CDR2 is SYDVKM. The CDR3 is CASWGPGAGTGELFF. In DNA form, the CDR3 reads TGTGCCAGCTGGGGGCCAGGGGCAGGCACCGGGGAGCTGTTTTTT.

In its sample, this clonotype was seen many times. This chain links TRBV19 with TRBJ1-1; TRBD1 matches 7 bases. The length of the CDR3 is 13 residues. J gave up 2 bases and V 8 bases, and 5 bases lay outside the gene matches. Germline V CDR1 and CDR2: LNHDA, SQIVND (reference sequence). The CDR3 nucleotides read TGTGCCAGTGCAGACAGGGCAAACACTGAAGCTTTCTTT. Protein sequence: CASADRANTEAFF.

This clonotype was detected many times. The chain uses TRBV12-3 or TRBV12-4 and TRBJ2-7; TRBD2 matches at 11 bases. J gave up 4 bases and V 1 base, and 3 bases lay outside the gene matches. The CDR3 extends over 15 amino acids. The CDR3, as DNA: TGTGCCAGCAGTTTAGAAACTAGCGGGAGTTACGAGCAGTACTTC. Its protein is CASSLETSGSYEQYF.

This clonotype showed up many times. V gene TRBV9 combines with J gene TRBJ2-7; 8 nucleotides line up with TRBD1. The germline gives CDR1 SGDLS, CDR2 YYNGEE. This CDR3 region has 14 residues. V was clipped by 4 bases and J by 1 base; unmatched bases: 4. The CDR3 DNA reads TGTGCCAGCAGCCACGGACAGGGTTCCTACGAGCAGTACTTC. Its protein product is CASSHGQGSYEQYF. Together with reference TRBV9 and TRBJ2-7, the CDR3 gives the full variable domain: DSGVTQTPKHLITATGQRVTLRCSPRSGDLSVYWYQQSLDQGLQFLIQYYNGEERAKGNILERFSAQQFPDLHSELNLSSLELGDSALYFCASSHGQGSYEQYFGPGTRLTVT.

The CDR3 protein is CASSDSTASANYGYTF. The CDR3 DNA reads TGTGCCAGCAGTGACTCGACTGCGTCAGCAAACTATGGCTACACCTTC. The gene calls are TRBV6-4 and TRBJ1-2, with D unresolved. CDR1 is MRHNA, CDR2 SNTAGT, per germline. The CDR3 consists of 16 residues. V dropped 0 bases and J dropped 2 bases, with 13 bases sitting between them.

This clonotype was seen repeatedly, ten times or more. This chain links TRBV18 with TRBJ1-1, with D possibly TRBD1 on 5 matching bases. Germline CDR1 reads KGHSH; CDR2 reads LQKENI. This CDR3 is 13 amino acids long. The ends were cut back, 4 bases at V and 0 bases at J, with 6 bases in the middle. The CDR3 DNA follows: TGTGCCAGCTCACAGGGGCTGAACACTGAAGCTTTCTTT. Its translation is CASSQGLNTEAFF.

This clonotype was found many times. V is TRBV19 and J is TRBJ1-2; 12 bases match TRBD1. The germline V gene encodes CDR1 LNHDA and CDR2 SQIVND (reference sequence). J lost 7 bases, V lost 5 bases, and 5 bases had no gene match. CDR3 size: 14 residues. The CDR3 region has the DNA TGTGCCAGTAGTGTACCGGGACAGGGGGCTGGCTACACCTTC. Its translation: CASSVPGQGAGYTF.